This T cell receptor beta chain was obtained from a study of blood T cells in healthy people across ages. A sample-barcoded 5' primer and a J-beta primer mix were used in a second PCR of about 6 to 12 cycles. Tagging of each cDNA molecule was performed by a template-switch adaptor with 12 random nucleotides. TCRdb re-called the 5' RACE reads with MiXCR, one entry per CDR3 protein. Of about 1.8 million distinct CDR3 sequences in the sample, about 50% were seen once. Broader study findings: A strong correlation was seen between TCR beta diversity and naive T cell percentage. Long-lived and aged donors differed, with more naive CD4+ cells and higher diversity in the long-lived.

Germline V gene data show CDR1 as SGDLS and CDR2 as YYNGEE. The CDR3 totals 14 residues. Each sample had at least 6.5 million PBMCs isolated. This clonotype occurred a few times. Its antigen is currently unknown. Sample: blood. V is TRBV9 and J is TRBJ2-7; D is perhaps TRBD2 (6 bases). Matching the DNA end better, TRBJ2-5 makes the J call doubtful. This clonotype was obtained from a woman in her thirties or forties in good health. This CDR3 reads CASSLRLVGETQYF. Written as DNA, the CDR3 is TGTGCCAGCAGCTTACGACTAGTCGGAGAGACCCAGTACTTC.